Listed below are T cell receptor beta chains from one sample, sequenced in a study of T cells in Graves' hyperthyroidism and ophthalmopathy. TCRdb re-analysed the multiplex PCR reads in MiXCR, keeping a single row per CDR3 protein. Of about 640,000 distinct CDR3 sequences detected, over 40% appear once; the ten largest clones hold about 7%. Source material: peripheral blood or thyroid tissue (not recorded which). These TCRs come from an adult man with Graves' disease, either hyperthyroidism or ophthalmopathy (not recorded which). Both conserved end residues are part of each CDR3. The D gene is left open where the match is weak. Size tells how often a clone was seen (once, few, many) or the class of an expanded clone, and some rows leave it out.

abundance	v_gene	d_gene	j_gene	CDR3nt	CDR3aa
NA	TRBV6-1	TRBD1	TRBJ1-1	TGTGCCAGCAGAAAACAGGGGGCGACTGAAGCTTTCTTT	CASRKQGATEAFF
NA	TRBV29-1	NA	TRBJ1-2	TGCAGCGTTGAACCACAGGGATCGTTTGGCTACACCTTC	CSVEPQGSFGYTF
few	TRBV19	NA	TRBJ1-5	TGTGCCAGTAGTATGGCAGGGATCGATCAGCCCCAGCATTTT	CASSMAGIDQPQHF
NA	TRBV19	TRBD2	TRBJ2-7	TGTGCCAGTAGTGGAATAGCGGGGGGCTACGAGCAGTACTTC	CASSGIAGGYEQYF
NA	TRBV11-2	NA	TRBJ1-6	TGTGCCAGCATGTCGGGGGGCTATAATTCACCCCTCCACTTT	CASMSGGYNSPLHF
NA	TRBV20-1	NA	TRBJ1-1	TGCAGTGCTTTCAATCTGGGAGGGGGGCAAAACACTGAAGCTTTCTTT	CSAFNLGGGQNTEAFF
NA	TRBV2	TRBD2	TRBJ2-6	TGTGCCGTCGACCTCCCGGGAGGGGACTACGTCCTGACTTTC	CAVDLPGGDYVLTF
few	TRBV28	TRBD2	TRBJ2-5	TGTGCCAGCAGTTCAACTAGCGGCGAGCTGGGGACCCAGTACTTC	CASSSTSGELGTQYF
NA	TRBV2	TRBD2	TRBJ2-7	TGTGCCAGCAGAGCCCGGACTAGCGGGACAGGGGAGCAGTACTTC	CASRARTSGTGEQYF
NA	TRBV4-1	TRBD1	TRBJ2-5	TGCGCCAGCAGCCAAACCGACAGGGACCAAGAGACCCAGTACTTC	CASSQTDRDQETQYF
NA	TRBV15	NA	TRBJ1-4	TGTGCCACCAGCAGCTACGGGGCAACTAATGAAAAACTGTTTTTT	CATSSYGATNEKLFF
NA	TRBV19	TRBD1	TRBJ1-1	TGTGCCAGTAGCGCTACCCAACGACAGGGGGCGGCTTTCTTT	CASSATQRQGAAFF
NA	TRBV29-1	TRBD2	TRBJ2-7	TGCAGCGACACTAGCGGGGGGATTTACGAGCAGTACTTC	CSDTSGGIYEQYF
once	TRBV15	TRBD1	TRBJ1-6	TGTGCCACCAGCAGAGATCGGGACAGGGGGAATAATTCACCCCTCCACTTT	CATSRDRDRGNNSPLHF
few	TRBV7-2	NA	TRBJ2-5	TGTGCCAGCAGCTTGAGTGGCAGGGGCCAAGAGACCCAGTACTTC	CASSLSGRGQETQYF
NA	TRBV2	NA	TRBJ1-2	TGTGCCAGCAGCCCGGGGGTATCCCTCGGCTATTCTTACTATGGCTACACCTTC	CASSPGVSLGYSYYGYTF
many	TRBV24-1	NA	TRBJ1-5	TGTGCCACCAGTGCCGGGGGATCGGGCAATCAGCCCCAGCATTTT	CATSAGGSGNQPQHF
few	TRBV14	NA	TRBJ1-2	TGTGCCAGCGCAGACCAAAACTATGGCTACACCTTC	CASADQNYGYTF
few	TRBV12-3/TRBV12-4	NA	TRBJ1-5	TGTGCCAGCAGCCCACAGGGACGTCAGCCCCAGCATTTT	CASSPQGRQPQHF
once	TRBV2	NA	TRBJ1-2	TGTGCCAGCAGTGCTAGACTGGCCGCATCTAACTATGGCTACACCTTC	CASSARLAASNYGYTF
few	TRBV7-9	TRBD1	TRBJ2-7	TGTGCCAGCAGCTTAGAAAGGCCCGGGACAGGGTCCTACGAGCAGTACTTC	CASSLERPGTGSYEQYF
NA	TRBV5-1	NA	TRBJ1-1	TGCGCCAGCAGCTTAGAGGGGTCGATGAACACTGAAGCTTTCTTT	CASSLEGSMNTEAFF
many	TRBV7-3	TRBD1	TRBJ2-5	TGTGCCAGCAGCTCACGACAGGGGCGCGGGGAGACCCAGTACTTC	CASSSRQGRGETQYF
NA	TRBV11-2	NA	TRBJ1-1	TGTGCCAGCAGCTTAGATTTGACTGAAGCTTTCTTT	CASSLDLTEAFF
NA	TRBV7-6	TRBD1	TRBJ1-4	TGTGCCAGCAGCCCGATTGGGACAGGGGATGAAAAACTGTTTTTT	CASSPIGTGDEKLFF
few	TRBV7-2	NA	TRBJ1-1	TGTGCCAGCAGACCGCAGGGCGACACTGAAGCTTTCTTT	CASRPQGDTEAFF
few	TRBV7-6	TRBD2	TRBJ2-5	TGTGCCAGCAGCCAGACCCGGACTAGCGGGTCCCAAGAGACCCAGTACTTC	CASSQTRTSGSQETQYF
NA	TRBV20-1	NA	TRBJ1-5	TGCAGTGCTAGGGACAAAAGCAATCAGCCCCAGCATTTT	CSARDKSNQPQHF
NA	TRBV10-3	TRBD1	TRBJ2-7	TGTGCCAGCAGTCTCTTCGACAGGGAGAGCTCCTACGAGCAGTACTTC	CASSLFDRESSYEQYF
NA	TRBV10-3	TRBD1	TRBJ2-2	TGTGCCATCAGTGATCTGGCAGGGGGCGCGACCGGGGAGCTGTTTTTT	CAISDLAGGATGELFF
once	TRBV10-3	TRBD1	TRBJ1-2	TGTGCCATCAGTGAAGGAACAGGGGATGTTGGCTACACCTTC	CAISEGTGDVGYTF
NA	TRBV25-1	NA	TRBJ1-6	TGTGCCAGCAGTGAAGTCTCCCGGGGGCTGGGGACTTCACCCCTCCACTTT	CASSEVSRGLGTSPLHF
NA	TRBV30	TRBD1	TRBJ2-7	TGTGCCTGGAAGACAGGGGTGTACGAGCAGTACTTC	CAWKTGVYEQYF
NA	TRBV6-1	TRBD1	TRBJ1-1	TGTGCCAGCAGTGAAGCTGGGACAGGGGGTTGGACTGAAGCTTTCTTT	CASSEAGTGGWTEAFF
NA	TRBV29-1	NA	TRBJ1-2	TGCAGCGTTGAAGATCCAAATACAGGGTATGGCTACACCTTC	CSVEDPNTGYGYTF
few	TRBV20-1	TRBD1	TRBJ1-5	TGCAGTGCTAGAGCCGACAGGGCCTATCAGCCCCAGCATTTT	CSARADRAYQPQHF
once	TRBV6-2/TRBV6-3	NA	TRBJ1-6	TGTGCCAGCAGTTACACCGCGTCACCCCTCCACTTT	CASSYTASPLHF
NA	TRBV6-4	TRBD2	TRBJ2-3	TGTGCCAGCAGTGCGGGACTAGCGACAGATACGCAGTATTTT	CASSAGLATDTQYF
many	TRBV24-1	TRBD2	TRBJ2-2	TGTGCCACCCGACGACTAGCAGAAGCGAACACCGGGGAGCTGTTTTTT	CATRRLAEANTGELFF
NA	TRBV20-1	NA	TRBJ2-7	TGCAGTGCTAGCGTAGATTTCGAGCAGTACTTC	CSASVDFEQYF
NA	TRBV20-1	NA	TRBJ1-1	TGCAGTGCTACATACAGGGAAGGGGACACTGAAGCTTTCTTT	CSATYREGDTEAFF
NA	TRBV20-1	TRBD1	TRBJ1-6	TGCAGTGCCTCCGGGACAGTGGGCAATTCACCCCTCCACTTT	CSASGTVGNSPLHF
NA	TRBV7-9	NA	TRBJ1-2	TGTGCCAGCAGCCAAGAAGGGCGGGGGCTTCGCTATGGCTACACCTTC	CASSQEGRGLRYGYTF
NA	TRBV7-8	NA	TRBJ1-6	TGTGCCAGCCTCTCAGCGGGGCTTTCTTCACCCCTCCACTTT	CASLSAGLSSPLHF
NA	TRBV9	NA	TRBJ1-2	TGTGCCAGCAGCGTAGAGGGTAGGCATGGCTACACCTTC	CASSVEGRHGYTF
many	TRBV5-1	TRBD1	TRBJ1-4	TGCGCCAGCAGCTTCGACAGGGTTGGGAATGAAAAACTGTTTTTT	CASSFDRVGNEKLFF
NA	TRBV10-2	NA	TRBJ1-5	TGCAGCCTCAATCAGCCCCAGCATTTT	CSLNQPQHF
many	TRBV10-3	NA	TRBJ1-2	TGTGCCATCAGTGGACCCACAGGGTCCTATGGCTACACCTTC	CAISGPTGSYGYTF
NA	TRBV5-1	TRBD2	TRBJ2-7	TGCGCCAGCAGCCTCACTAGCGGGAGTTACTACGAGCAGTACTTC	CASSLTSGSYYEQYF
NA	TRBV2	NA	TRBJ1-1	TGTGCCAGCAGTTCGTACAGAAACATGAACACTGAAGCTTTCTTT	CASSSYRNMNTEAFF
NA	TRBV10-3	TRBD2	TRBJ2-5	TGTGCCATCAGCCAACTAGCGGGCGGAATCGGGACCCAGTACTTC	CAISQLAGGIGTQYF
NA	TRBV20-1	NA	TRBJ1-4	TGCAGTGCTAGGCCGCTCCAGGGGTCTGAAGAAAAACTGTTTTTT	CSARPLQGSEEKLFF
NA	TRBV6-5	NA	TRBJ1-1	TGTGCCAGCAGTGATGGTCTAGTAACTGAAGCTTTCTTT	CASSDGLVTEAFF
many	TRBV24-1	TRBD1	TRBJ1-2	TGTGCCACGCAGGGGGCCGCCTATGGCTACACCTTC	CATQGAAYGYTF